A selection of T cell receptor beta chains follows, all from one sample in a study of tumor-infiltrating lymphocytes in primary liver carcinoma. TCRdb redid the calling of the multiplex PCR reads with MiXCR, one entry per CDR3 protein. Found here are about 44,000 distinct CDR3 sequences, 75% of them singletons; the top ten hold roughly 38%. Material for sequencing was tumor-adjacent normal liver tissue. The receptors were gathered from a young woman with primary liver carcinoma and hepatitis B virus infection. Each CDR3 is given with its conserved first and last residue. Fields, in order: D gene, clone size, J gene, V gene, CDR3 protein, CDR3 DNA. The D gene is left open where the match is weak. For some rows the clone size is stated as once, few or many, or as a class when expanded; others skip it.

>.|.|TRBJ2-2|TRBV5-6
CAISLTPRVTEELFF
TGTGCCATCAGCTTGACACCCAGAGTCACCGAGGAGCTGTTTTTC
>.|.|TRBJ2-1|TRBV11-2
CTSCFQGYSSYNEQIF
TGTACCAGCTGCTTTCAGGGCTACTCCTCCTACAATGAGCAGATCTTC
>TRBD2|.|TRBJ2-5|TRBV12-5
CTSGLPRAGVGQETQYF
TGTACTAGTGGTTTGCCGAGAGCGGGAGTCGGGCAAGAGACACAGTACTTC
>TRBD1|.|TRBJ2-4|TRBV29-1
CSVPQPDRGGIHYF
TGCAGCGTCCCCCAGCCCGACAGGGGGGGCATTCATTACTTC
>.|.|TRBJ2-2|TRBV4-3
CASRLGTWELFF
TGCGCCAGCAGACTCGGCACCTGGGAGTTGTTTTTT
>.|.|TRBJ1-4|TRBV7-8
CANSLDRGRDEKLFF
TGTGCCAACAGCTTGGATCGGGGCAGAGACGAAAAACTGTTTTTT
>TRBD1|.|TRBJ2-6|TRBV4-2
CASDTRTGGPVGANVLTF
TGTGCCAGCGACACAAGGACAGGGGGCCCCGTAGGGGCCAACGTCCTGACTTTC
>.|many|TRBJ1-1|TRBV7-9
CASSLRDRLNTEAFF
TGTGCCAGCAGCTTAAGGGACCGCCTGAACACTGAAGCTTTCTTT
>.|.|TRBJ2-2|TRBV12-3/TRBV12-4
CASNSTEGITGELFF
TGTGCCAGCAATTCGACAGAGGGCATAACCGGGGAGCTGTTTTTT
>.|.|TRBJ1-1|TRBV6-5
CAISYSGDNRWNTEAFF
TGTGCCATAAGTTACTCAGGGGACAACAGGTGGAACACTGAAGCTTTCTTT
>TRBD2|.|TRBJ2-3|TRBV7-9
CASTSQRGVVTDTQYF
TGTGCCAGCACCTCCCAACGGGGGGTTGTCACAGATACGCAGTATTTT
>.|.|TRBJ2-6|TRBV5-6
CASSQDGSFSGTNVLTF
TGTGCCAGCAGCCAGGATGGCAGCTTCTCTGGGACCAACGTCCTGACTTTC
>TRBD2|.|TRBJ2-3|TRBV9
CASSVGASGITDTQYF
TGTGCCAGCAGCGTGGGGGCTAGCGGGATCACAGATACGCAGTATTTT
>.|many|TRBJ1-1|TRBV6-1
CASSEGLEGPAEAFF
TGTGCCAGCAGTGAAGGCCTAGAGGGGCCCGCTGAAGCTTTCTTT
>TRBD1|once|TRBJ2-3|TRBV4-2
CASSLGQGGTDTHYF
TGCGCCAGCAGCCTGGGACAGGGGGGCACAGATACGCATTATTTT
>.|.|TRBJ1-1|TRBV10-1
CASSESRVSEAFF
TGCGCCAGCAGTGAATCAAGGGTATCTGAAGCTTTCTTT
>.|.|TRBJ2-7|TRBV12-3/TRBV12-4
CATKEAVANEQYF
TGTGCCACTAAAGAGGCAGTGGCTAACGAGCAGTACTTC
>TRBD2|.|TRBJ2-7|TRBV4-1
CASSIAGTSFHEHYF
TGCGCCAGCAGCATAGCCGGGACTAGCTTTCACGAGCACTACTTC
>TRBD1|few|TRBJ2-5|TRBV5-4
CASSRGQTQETQYF
TGTGCCAGCAGCCGGGGACAGACTCAAGAGACCCAGTACTTC
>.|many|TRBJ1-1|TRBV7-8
CASSPFVENEAFF
TGTGCCAGCAGCCCTTTCGTTGAAAATGAAGCTTTCTTT
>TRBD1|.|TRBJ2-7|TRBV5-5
CASRAWRLRTGNYEQYF
TGTGCCAGCAGAGCTTGGCGGCTGCGGACAGGGAACTACGAGCAGTACTTC
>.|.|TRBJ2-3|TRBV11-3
CACILGFGSGAGGTHTQYF
TGTGCCTGCATCTTAGGTTTTGGATCGGGAGCAGGAGGCACACATACGCAGTATTTT
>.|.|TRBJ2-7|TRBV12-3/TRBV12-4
CARSSPLWYEQYF
TGTGCCAGAAGCAGCCCCCTATGGTACGAGCAGTACTTC
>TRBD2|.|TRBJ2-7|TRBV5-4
CASSPSGRDGEQYF
TGTGCCAGCAGCCCTAGCGGGAGGGATGGCGAGCAGTACTTC
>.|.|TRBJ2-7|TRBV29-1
CSVLGAASYEQYF
TGTAGCGTCCTTGGGGCAGCGTCCTACGAGCAGTACTTC
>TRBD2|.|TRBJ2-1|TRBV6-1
CTTSGSSYDEQFF
TGTACCACCAGCGGGAGCTCCTACGATGAGCAGTTCTTC
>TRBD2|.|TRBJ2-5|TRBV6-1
CASNIEAGSREAQYF
TGTGCCAGCAACATAGAGGCAGGGTCGCGGGAGGCCCAGTACTTC
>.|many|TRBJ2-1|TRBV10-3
CAISETMAASAYNEQFF
TGTGCCATCAGTGAGACCATGGCGGCTAGCGCCTACAATGAGCAGTTCTTC
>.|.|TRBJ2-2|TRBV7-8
CASSLLGLGSGELFF
TGTGCCAGCAGCCTGCTAGGGCTGGGCTCTGGGGAGCTGTTTTTT
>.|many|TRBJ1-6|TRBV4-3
CASSQDSPGGASPLHF
TGCGCCAGCAGCCAAGATTCCCCCGGGGGGGCTTCACCCCTCCACTTT
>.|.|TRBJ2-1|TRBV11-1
CASSRGSYNEQFF
TGCGCCAGCAGCCGGGGCTCTTACAATGAGCAGTTCTTC
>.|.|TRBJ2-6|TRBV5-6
CVSSHDSSFSGANVPTF
TGTGTCAGCAGTCATGACAGCAGCTTCTCTGGGGCCAACGTCCCGACTTTC
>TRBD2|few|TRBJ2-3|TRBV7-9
CASSPSRGTSTDMQYF
TGTGCCAGCAGCCCATCGCGGGGGACTAGCACAGATATGCAGTATTTT
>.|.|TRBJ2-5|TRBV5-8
CARRQDRQETQYF
TGTGCCAGAAGGCAAGACAGACAAGAGACCCAGTACTTC
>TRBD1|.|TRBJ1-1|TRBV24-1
CTTSSGTGSTEAFF
TGTACCACCAGCTCCGGGACAGGGAGCACTGAAGCTTTCTTT
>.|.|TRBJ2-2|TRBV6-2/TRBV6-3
CAGTDYVTGELFF
TGTGCCGGCACGGACTATGTGACCGGGGAGTTGTTTTTT
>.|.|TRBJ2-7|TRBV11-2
CASSITGGGSWTYQQYF
TGTGCCAGTAGTATCACAGGAGGGGGCTCTTGGACATACCAGCAGTACTTC
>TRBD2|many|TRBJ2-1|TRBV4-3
CASSQESTSGFYNEQFF
TGCGCCAGCAGCCAAGAAAGTACTAGCGGGTTCTACAATGAGCAGTTCTTC
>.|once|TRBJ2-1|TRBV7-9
CPSSSVDFGEQFF
TGTCCCAGCAGCTCCGTGGACTTCGGGGAGCAGTTCTTC
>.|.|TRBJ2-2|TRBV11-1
CASNLVGGTNTEELFF
TGTGCCAGCAACTTAGTGGGGGGTACGAACACCGAAGAGCTGTTTTTT
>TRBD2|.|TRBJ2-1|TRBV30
CTWSVPVAGQWEQFF
TGTACCTGGAGTGTACCGGTAGCGGGACAATGGGAGCAATTCTTC
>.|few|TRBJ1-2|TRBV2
CASSVIGRDYGYTF
TGTGCCAGCAGTGTGATAGGCAGGGACTATGGCTACACCTTC
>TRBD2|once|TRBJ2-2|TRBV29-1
CSTGRMYTGELFF
TGCAGTACCGGGAGGATGTACACCGGGGAGCTGTTTTTT